The 5 T cell receptor beta chains below all came from one sample that was sequenced in a study of CD8 T cells in Susac syndrome. Reverse transcription of roughly 0.5 to 1 ug RNA was performed with random hexamers. TCRdb ran MiXCR on the immunoSEQ multiplex PCR reads and lists one entry per CDR3 protein. Among 90,000 to 150,000 distinct CDR3 sequences listed, 93% were seen once. The material sequenced was CD4+ T cells from PBMCs. The receptors originated from a human donor with multiple sclerosis.

The CDR3 nucleotides read TGTGCCAGCAGTGAAGGAGGGTCCTACTCCTACGAGCAGTACTTC. This codes for CASSEGGSYSYEQYF. This chain connects TRBV2 to TRBJ2-7; tentative D call: TRBD2 (5 bases). The CDR3 is made up of 15 amino acids. V dropped 1 base and J dropped 0 bases, with 10 bases sitting between them. The germline CDR1 and CDR2 sequences are SNHLY and FYNNEI.

The rearrangement uses TRBV7-6 and TRBJ2-7; D may match TRBD1 or TRBD2 (5 bases each). With 2 bases removed from V and 7 bases from J, the gap between germline ends came to 12 bases. CDR1 and CDR2 (germline): SGHVS, FNYEAQ. The CDR3 consists of 13 residues. The CDR3 DNA sequence: TGTGCCAGCAGCTTAATCAGGGACCAAGAGCAGTACTTC. It codes for CASSLIRDQEQYF.

This chain connects TRBV7-9 to TRBJ1-2, with D unclear. V lost 1 base and J lost 8, with 11 bases in between. Looked up from germline, CDR1 is SEHNR and CDR2 is FQNEAQ (reference sequence). The CDR3 extends over 13 amino acids. The CDR3 here is CASSLEDGRGYTF. In nucleotides, the CDR3 is TGTGCCAGCAGCTTAGAGGATGGGAGGGGCTACACCTTC.

This chain uses TRBV30 with TRBJ2-3; D gene unclear. Trimming shortened V by 5 bases and J by 5 bases, and 11 bases separated the two germline ends. From germline, CDR1 is GTSNPN and CDR2 SVGIG (reference sequence). The CDR3 has 12 residues. The CDR3 DNA sequence: TGTGCCTGGGACGGTGGGGAAGATACGCAGTATTTT. Translated, it gives CAWDGGEDTQYF.

The V call is TRBV6-5, the J call TRBJ1-1; D is unclear. CDR1 and CDR2 from the germline V gene are MNHEY and SVGAGI. Trimming pared 4 bases from V and 10 bases from J, leaving 19 bases between. This CDR3 contains 14 residues. This chain's CDR3 is CASSFAPGAGGAFF. The CDR3 DNA reads as TGTGCCAGCAGTTTCGCGCCGGGAGCCGGAGGAGCTTTCTTT.